These T cell receptor beta chains were read from a single sample in a study of cytomegalovirus exposure and HLA in healthy donors. Measured with immunoSEQ multiplex PCR; TCRdb has only the in-frame clones, and not every one. The table shows 200,000 to 250,000 clones, with around 86% occurring only once. The sequenced material came from PBMCs. These receptors were collected from a woman younger than 30 in good health and CMV-seropositive. Both conserved end residues are part of each CDR3. Fields, in order: clone size, D gene, J gene, V gene, CDR3 protein, CDR3 DNA. The D gene is left open where the match is weak. Size is stated for part of the rows, as once, few or many counts, or as a class when the clone is expanded.

clone size: NA
D gene: NA
J gene: TRBJ2-2
V gene: TRBV10-2
CDR3 protein: CASRLLERVTGELFF
CDR3 DNA: TGCGCCAGCAGACTCCTCGAGCGAGTCACCGGGGAGCTGTTTTTT

clone size: NA
D gene: TRBD1
J gene: TRBJ1-1
V gene: TRBV5-1
CDR3 protein: CASSLVGRGLNTEAFF
CDR3 DNA: TGCGCCAGCAGCTTGGTTGGCAGGGGGCTGAACACTGAAGCTTTCTTT

clone size: NA
D gene: TRBD2
J gene: TRBJ2-2
V gene: TRBV28
CDR3 protein: CASSLSGLAGRELFF
CDR3 DNA: TGTGCCAGCAGTTTATCCGGACTAGCGGGACGGGAGCTGTTTTTT

clone size: NA
D gene: NA
J gene: TRBJ1-4
V gene: TRBV28
CDR3 protein: CASSQPEQTELLEKLFF
CDR3 DNA: TGTGCCAGCAGTCAGCCAGAACAGACAGAGCTTCTTGAAAAACTGTTTTTT

clone size: NA
D gene: TRBD1
J gene: TRBJ1-1
V gene: TRBV7-2
CDR3 protein: CASSSDREDPEAFF
CDR3 DNA: TGTGCCAGCAGCTCGGACAGGGAGGACCCTGAAGCTTTCTTT

clone size: NA
D gene: TRBD2
J gene: TRBJ2-7
V gene: TRBV7-3
CDR3 protein: CASSPGLAGDEQYF
CDR3 DNA: TGTGCCAGCAGCCCGGGACTAGCGGGAGACGAGCAGTACTTC

clone size: once
D gene: TRBD1
J gene: TRBJ2-7
V gene: TRBV7-3
CDR3 protein: CASSWDSSYEQYF
CDR3 DNA: TGTGCCAGCAGCTGGGACAGCTCCTACGAGCAGTACTTC

clone size: NA
D gene: NA
J gene: TRBJ1-2
V gene: TRBV5-4
CDR3 protein: CASSRTRDKYGYTF
CDR3 DNA: TGTGCCAGCAGCCGGACCCGGGACAAATATGGCTACACCTTC

clone size: NA
D gene: NA
J gene: TRBJ1-4
V gene: TRBV5-1
CDR3 protein: CASSRGGAELFF
CDR3 DNA: TGCGCCAGCAGCCGCGGAGGGGCAGAACTGTTTTTT

clone size: NA
D gene: NA
J gene: TRBJ1-2
V gene: TRBV28
CDR3 protein: CASSRPRGYGYTF
CDR3 DNA: TGTGCCAGCAGCCGACCCCGCGGCTATGGCTACACCTTC

clone size: NA
D gene: NA
J gene: TRBJ1-5
V gene: TRBV30
CDR3 protein: CAWKGDDSNQPQHF
CDR3 DNA: TGTGCCTGGAAGGGGGACGATAGCAATCAGCCCCAGCATTTT

clone size: NA
D gene: NA
J gene: TRBJ1-4
V gene: TRBV5-4
CDR3 protein: CASSSGRRATNEKLFF
CDR3 DNA: TGTGCCAGCAGCTCTGGGAGAAGGGCAACTAATGAAAAACTGTTTTTT

clone size: NA
D gene: NA
J gene: TRBJ1-2
V gene: TRBV15
CDR3 protein: CATSRDGGYYGYTF
CDR3 DNA: TGTGCCACCAGCAGAGATGGAGGGTACTATGGCTACACCTTC

clone size: NA
D gene: NA
J gene: TRBJ1-1
V gene: TRBV15
CDR3 protein: CATSRDQGNTEAFF
CDR3 DNA: TGTGCCACCAGCAGAGATCAGGGGAACACTGAAGCTTTCTTT

clone size: NA
D gene: NA
J gene: TRBJ2-3
V gene: TRBV5-6
CDR3 protein: CASSFTGTSTDTQYF
CDR3 DNA: TGTGCCAGCAGCTTTACCGGGACTAGCACAGATACGCAGTATTTT

clone size: NA
D gene: TRBD1
J gene: TRBJ1-2
V gene: TRBV6-5
CDR3 protein: CASSRGQGEYGYTF
CDR3 DNA: TGTGCCAGCAGCCGGGGACAGGGAGAATATGGCTACACCTTC

clone size: NA
D gene: NA
J gene: TRBJ1-2
V gene: TRBV27
CDR3 protein: CASRQGKDGYTF
CDR3 DNA: TGTGCCAGCAGGCAGGGGAAAGATGGCTACACCTTC

clone size: few
D gene: NA
J gene: TRBJ1-2
V gene: TRBV27
CDR3 protein: CASSFWGGNYGYTF
CDR3 DNA: TGTGCCAGCAGTTTCTGGGGAGGGAACTATGGCTACACCTTC

clone size: few
D gene: NA
J gene: TRBJ2-1
V gene: TRBV27
CDR3 protein: CASSLGGMGQFF
CDR3 DNA: TGTGCCAGCAGTTTGGGGGGTATGGGGCAGTTCTTC

clone size: once
D gene: TRBD1
J gene: TRBJ2-7
V gene: TRBV5-1
CDR3 protein: CASSPRDRGSEQYF
CDR3 DNA: TGCGCCAGCAGCCCCAGGGACAGGGGGTCCGAGCAGTACTTC

clone size: NA
D gene: NA
J gene: TRBJ2-3
V gene: TRBV30
CDR3 protein: CAWSVRRRDTQYF
CDR3 DNA: TGTGCCTGGAGTGTACGGCGGCGAGATACGCAGTATTTT

clone size: NA
D gene: NA
J gene: TRBJ2-5
V gene: TRBV19
CDR3 protein: CASSMDSQETQYF
CDR3 DNA: TGTGCCAGTAGTATGGACAGCCAAGAGACCCAGTACTTC

clone size: NA
D gene: TRBD1
J gene: TRBJ1-1
V gene: TRBV5-1
CDR3 protein: CASSVSGQVNTEAFF
CDR3 DNA: TGCGCCAGCAGCGTCTCGGGACAGGTGAACACTGAAGCTTTCTTT

clone size: NA
D gene: TRBD2
J gene: TRBJ2-7
V gene: TRBV4-1
CDR3 protein: CASSQVILAGGEQYF
CDR3 DNA: TGCGCCAGCAGCCAAGTTATACTAGCGGGAGGCGAGCAGTACTTC

clone size: NA
D gene: TRBD1
J gene: TRBJ2-5
V gene: TRBV6-5
CDR3 protein: CASSWDRRSETQYF
CDR3 DNA: TGTGCCAGCAGTTGGGACAGGCGTTCAGAGACCCAGTACTTC

clone size: NA
D gene: TRBD1
J gene: TRBJ1-1
V gene: TRBV6-6
CDR3 protein: CASSKQGRTEAFF
CDR3 DNA: TGTGCCAGCAGTAAACAGGGGCGGACTGAAGCTTTCTTT

clone size: NA
D gene: NA
J gene: TRBJ2-1
V gene: TRBV11-2
CDR3 protein: CASRAWGGEQFF
CDR3 DNA: TGTGCCAGCCGGGCATGGGGCGGTGAGCAGTTCTTC

clone size: NA
D gene: NA
J gene: TRBJ1-1
V gene: TRBV28
CDR3 protein: CASSSRGSTFTTEAFF
CDR3 DNA: TGTGCCAGCAGCTCCCGAGGTTCAACGTTTACCACTGAAGCTTTCTTT

clone size: NA
D gene: NA
J gene: TRBJ1-1
V gene: TRBV5-1
CDR3 protein: CASSPGQRNTEAFF
CDR3 DNA: TGCGCCAGCAGCCCTGGACAGCGGAACACTGAAGCTTTCTTT